This entry features one T cell receptor (beta chain) sequence. This specimen comes from a study of blood T cell repertoires in COVID-19. About the research overall: From the United States, Italy and Spain came samples of acute and convalescent COVID-19. Sample material is recorded as cDNA or gDNA derived from T cells, B-cell-depleted T cells, or PBMCs.

The J segment lost 12 bases and the V segment lost 5 bases, leaving 4 bases of the junction unmatched. This CDR3 region has 11 residues. Study processing details: Counts of nucleated cells, estimated from reference gene primer amplification, were obtained. Using immunoSEQ multiplex PCR, the repertoire was profiled, and TCRdb retains in-frame clones only, with some absent. The DNA was the basis for D and trimming; V, J and clone size are from that table. Of about 240,000 clones listed, approximately 78% are singletons. This TCR derives from a woman aged 60 to 75 with active or convalescent COVID-19. V is TRBV12-3 or TRBV12-4 and J is TRBJ2-1, with TRBD2 matching over 7 bases. The sample taken for sequencing was peripheral blood. The CDR3 is CASSPERGQFF. The CDR3 DNA reads as TGTGCCAGCAGTCCCGAGCGGGGGCAGTTCTTC.